The rows below give T cell receptor beta chains drawn from one sample of a study of blood T cell repertoires in COVID-19. Data came from immunoSEQ multiplex PCR; TCRdb stores just in-frame clones and leaves some out. The repertoire consists of some 300,000 clones, with roughly nine tenths occurring once and the leading ten covering roughly 2.3%. Sequenced input: peripheral blood. These receptors were obtained from a man between 18 and 35 years old with active or convalescent COVID-19. Both conserved end residues are trimmed from each CDR3. D genes are given only for firm matches. Size is omitted from some rows. Given values are once, few, many or a class for expanded clones.

abundance,j_gene,d_gene,v_gene,CDR3aa
-,TRBJ2-3,TRBD2,TRBV9,ASSKIGTSGTDTQY
-,TRBJ2-7,-,TRBV7-9,ASSSGFTYEQY
-,TRBJ1-2,TRBD1,TRBV4-1,ASSAGQALGGYT
-,TRBJ1-1,-,TRBV3-1/TRBV3-2,ASSPQLNTEAF
-,TRBJ1-1,-,TRBV7-8,ASSSNTGRNTEAF
-,TRBJ2-7,TRBD1,TRBV7-9,ASSPGDRPYEQY
-,TRBJ1-2,TRBD1,TRBV4-1,ASSLPGTGGGYT
-,TRBJ2-3,TRBD2,TRBV5-1,ASSLTTWAGGGDTQY
-,TRBJ1-5,-,TRBV28,ASSLSRGRNQPQH
-,TRBJ1-6,-,TRBV9,ASSVVEVNSPLH
-,TRBJ2-7,-,TRBV27,ASSLQGIPYEQY
-,TRBJ2-3,-,TRBV29-1,SVRGGDTDTQY
-,TRBJ2-1,TRBD2,TRBV4-1,ASSGLAGIYNEQF
-,TRBJ1-3,-,TRBV9,ASSVVPGNSGNTIY
-,TRBJ2-2,TRBD2,TRBV11-2,ASSQLAGDSTGELF
once,TRBJ1-5,TRBD1,TRBV27,ATADRAADQPQH
-,TRBJ2-1,-,TRBV25-1,ASSEEHRWGSSYNEQF
-,TRBJ2-2,TRBD1,TRBV27,ASSLLGTGGGTGELF
-,TRBJ1-6,-,TRBV29-1,SEGTIRDSGSPLH
-,TRBJ1-6,-,TRBV5-4,ASSFGQTLNSPLH
-,TRBJ2-7,-,TRBV5-5,ASSLGDNSYEQY
-,TRBJ2-4,-,TRBV19,ASSIVPGQGKNIQY
-,TRBJ2-7,TRBD1,TRBV2,ASRMTGDLHEQY
-,TRBJ2-3,-,TRBV21-1,ASSKPGLAGTSTDTQY
few,TRBJ1-1,TRBD1,TRBV7-6,ASSPPGQGRTEAF
-,TRBJ2-7,-,TRBV11-2,ASSTGRHSYEQY
-,TRBJ1-1,TRBD1,TRBV5-1,ASSPDRVEAF
-,TRBJ2-3,TRBD2,TRBV5-6,ASRRRGGTDTQY